The table lists the clone carrying this TCR beta chain with a few counts. What it binds is not known. The sample is drawn from a study of blood T cells in healthy people across ages. Findings of the study overall: TCR beta diversity per million T cells fell roughly linearly with age. Among long-lived donors, naive CD4+ cells were more numerous and diversity higher than in aged donors.

The sample, around 9.9 milliliters of peripheral blood, was drawn from each donor. Per germline, CDR1 MNHEY and CDR2 SVGEGT. The CDR3 spans 14 residues. Deletions cut 10 bases from V and 5 bases from J, with 18 bases between. Then a second PCR, running roughly 7 to 11 cycles, was carried out with a sample-barcoded 5' primer and a J-beta primer mix. TCRdb reanalysed the 5' RACE reads using MiXCR and keeps one entry per CDR3 protein. The sample shows about 1.5 million distinct CDR3 sequences, under 55% of them seen only once. The material sequenced was blood. V and J are TRBV6-2 or TRBV6-3 and TRBJ1-5; D possibly corresponds to TRBD1 (5 bases). The receptor was isolated from a woman between 18 and 29 years old in good health. CDR3 sequence (DNA): TGTGCCACCAGGGAAAGCCCTTTGGATCAGCCCCAGCATTTT. This translates into CATRESPLDQPQHF.